This TCR beta chain was retrieved from a study of B cell selection in AIRE deficiency. TCRdb's table, derived via immunoSEQ multiplex PCR, lists solely in-frame clones and lacks some. The profile covers 11,000 to 15,000 clones, with 90% to 95% appearing a single time and about 0.95% taken by the ten largest. The regulatory T cell sort gate was CD4+CD25hiCD127low/negative. This clonotype was sampled from a human donor with AIRE deficiency. The sequenced sample consisted of Tregs sorted from PBMCs.

The CDR3 protein is CASSPVGFRESPLHF. The CDR3 DNA follows: TGTGCCAGCTCACCCGTGGGATTTCGGGAGTCACCCCTCCACTTT. The V call is TRBV18, the J call TRBJ1-6; no clear D gene. V was shortened by 3 bases and J by 10 bases, with 16 bases between the two germline ends. This CDR3 comprises 15 residues. In germline, CDR1 is KGHSH, CDR2 LQKENI. Based on the CDR3 plus reference TRBV18 and TRBJ1-6, the full variable domain is NAGVMQNPRHLVRRRGQEARLRCSPMKGHSHVYWYRQLPEEGLKFMVYLQKENIIDESGMPKERFSAEFPKEGPSILRIQQVVRGDSAAYFCASSPVGFRESPLHFGNGTRLTVT.